This TCR beta chain was obtained from a study of OX40 agonist ivuxolimab in advanced cancers. Study-wide context: The treatment was a fully human IgG2 OX40 agonist, ivuxolimab.

Using immunoSEQ multiplex PCR, the repertoire was profiled, and TCRdb retains in-frame clones only, with some absent. The sample yields over 85,000 clones, approximately 81% seen once. As for this clone: Its antigen is still unknown.

The study's findings and limits: At doses 0.1 to 3.0 mg/kg, CD4+ and CD8+ clones expanded.

The CDR3 length is 15 residues. Germline values: CDR1 MNHNS, CDR2 SASEGT. Trimming took off 11 bases at V and 9 bases at J, with 26 bases between the two ends. The genes are TRBV6-1 and TRBJ2-1; D is undetermined. The sequence derives from an adult with an advanced solid tumor such as melanoma, head and neck, liver or kidney cancer. Sequencing was performed on CD4+ or CD8+ T cells sorted from blood, taken in a trial of the OX40 agonist ivuxolimab. The CDR3 here is CAGKDKDHTGGEQFF. DNA of the CDR3: TGTGCCGGGAAGGATAAAGACCACACTGGCGGTGAGCAGTTCTTC.